This T cell receptor beta chain was retrieved from a study of T cell repertoires in cytomegalovirus infection. Study-wide context: Evidence of both CMV infection and a matching HLA type came from public TCR beta signatures.

Broader study findings: Using cumulative public TCR beta family frequency, the authors identified those who carried CMV together with the relevant HLA. CMV-specific HLA-C-restricted TCR beta clonotypes dominated the ex vivo response.

This clonotype has only a few counts. As yet, its antigen is unknown. The germline gives CDR1 SGHRS, CDR2 YFSETQ. Trimming shortened V by 0 bases and J by 5 bases, and 15 bases separated the two germline ends. The CDR3 is 16 residues long. MiXCR, run by TCRdb on the reads, gives a single entry per CDR3 protein. The top ten hold around 11% of the sample, which has around 330,000 distinct CDR3 sequences, under 20% seen once. Sequenced sample: PBMCs. The rearrangement links TRBV5-1 to TRBJ2-1, with D tentatively TRBD1 (5 bases). The receptor's source is a human donor in good health (CMV status not recorded). Some clones in this sample may be carry-over from other donors' samples. The CDR3 here is CASSLVPGRANNEQFF. The CDR3 DNA is TGCGCCAGCAGCTTGGTCCCGGGCAGGGCTAACAATGAGCAGTTCTTC. The full variable domain, in which reference TRBV5-1 and TRBJ2-1 provide the parts outside the CDR3, is KAGVTQTPRYLIKTRGQQVTLSCSPISGHRSVSWYQQTPGQGLQFLFEYFSETQRNKGNFPGRFSGRQFSNSRSEMNVSTLELGDSALYLCASSLVPGRANNEQFFGPGTRLTVL.